The text below deals with one T cell receptor (beta chain). The sample is drawn from a study of T cell changes during pregnancy in multiple sclerosis. Libraries were prepared by immunoSEQ multiplex PCR; TCRdb keeps only in-frame clonotypes and omits some of them. The sample contains fewer than 100,000 clones, 93% of which appear only once. The CDR3 loop spans 12 amino acids. CDR1 is MDHEN, CDR2 SYDVKM, per germline. The ends were cut back, 5 bases at V and 4 bases at J, with 6 bases in the middle. The specimen was peripheral blood, collected after pregnancy. The chain couples TRBV28 to TRBJ2-1, with D unclear. The source of this sequence is a female donor in good health, enrolled as a control in a pregnancy study. Here the CDR3 reads CASSTVYNEQFF. The CDR3, as DNA: TGTGCCAGCAGTACAGTTTACAATGAGCAGTTCTTC.